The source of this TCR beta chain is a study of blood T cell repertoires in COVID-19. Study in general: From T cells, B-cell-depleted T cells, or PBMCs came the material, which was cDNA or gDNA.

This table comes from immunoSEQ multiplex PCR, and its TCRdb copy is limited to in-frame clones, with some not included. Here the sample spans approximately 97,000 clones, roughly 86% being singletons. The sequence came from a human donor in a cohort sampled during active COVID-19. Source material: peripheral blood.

The CDR3 sequence is CASSLVLAGGAGELFF. CDR3 DNA: TGCGCCAGCAGCTTGGTACTAGCGGGAGGAGCCGGGGAGCTGTTTTTT. The genes are TRBV5-1 and TRBJ2-2; TRBD2 agrees at 12 bases. Per germline, CDR1 SGHRS and CDR2 YFSETQ. The CDR3 consists of 16 residues. Trimming removed 0 bases from V and 6 bases from J; junction bases left unmatched: 3. The variable domain in full, completed from reference TRBV5-1 and TRBJ2-2, reads KAGVTQTPRYLIKTRGQQVTLSCSPISGHRSVSWYQQTPGQGLQFLFEYFSETQRNKGNFPGRFSGRQFSNSRSEMNVSTLELGDSALYLCASSLVLAGGAGELFFGEGSRLTVL.